Presented here are 28 T cell receptor beta chains from one specimen sequenced in a study of blood T cells in healthy people across ages. The authors ran a second PCR of roughly 6 to 12 cycles using a sample-barcoded 5' primer and a J-beta primer mix. One entry per CDR3 protein, called by TCRdb with MiXCR from the 5' RACE reads. This sample has approximately 1,000,000 distinct CDR3 sequences, with roughly two fifths found just once. Sequencing was carried out using blood. The receptors shown here come from a man aged 18 to 29 in good health.

The rearrangement joins TRBV20-1 to TRBJ2-3, with 10 bases matching TRBD2. V shed 0 bases, J shed 0 bases, and the junction held 12 bases outside the gene matches. The CDR3 extends over 19 amino acids. Germline V gene lookup returns CDR1 DFQATT and CDR2 SNEGSKA (reference sequence). The CDR3 coding sequence is TGCAGTGCTAGAGATCGGGTAGCGGGGGGTCGATCTAGCACAGATACGCAGTATTTT. This translates into CSARDRVAGGRSSTDTQYF.

The chain links TRBV5-1 to TRBJ2-3; a weak D match, TRBD2 (5 bases). CDR3 length: 14 residues. Trimming pared 4 bases from V and 3 bases from J, leaving 12 bases between. From germline, CDR1 is SGHRS and CDR2 YFSETQ. The CDR3 sequence is CASSVDVATDTQYF. The CDR3 region has the DNA TGCGCCAGCAGCGTGGACGTAGCGACAGATACGCAGTATTTT.

This clonotype was seen a few times. V usage is TRBV5-1 and J usage is TRBJ2-3, with D maybe TRBD2 (7 bases). CDR1 and CDR2 from the germline V gene are SGHRS and YFSETQ. This CDR3 is 15 amino acids long. V was shortened by 1 base and J by 5 bases, with 14 bases between the two germline ends. The CDR3 DNA reads as TGCGCCAGCAGCTTGTGGGGGGGGGCCATAGATACGCAGTATTTT. It encodes CASSLWGGAIDTQYF.

The V call is TRBV6-5, the J call TRBJ1-2, with unresolved D. Between the trimmed V and J ends, which lost 0 bases and 4 bases, there was a span of 6 bases. Germline V gene data show CDR1 as MNHEY and CDR2 as SVGAGI. This CDR3 is built from 13 residues. The CDR3, as DNA: TGTGCCAGCAGTTACTCGGGTGGCTATGGCTACACCTTC. Translation gives CASSYSGGYGYTF.

This clonotype was picked up many times. This chain links TRBV10-3 with TRBJ1-1, with TRBD1 matching 8 bases. Per the germline V gene, CDR1 is ENHRY and CDR2 is SYGVKD. V dropped 9 bases and J dropped 2; count of bases not matched to a gene: 2. The CDR3 sequence is 12 residues long. The CDR3 is CAIGTGNTEAFF. Here the CDR3 DNA reads TGTGCCATTGGGACAGGTAACACTGAAGCTTTCTTT.

The chain is built from TRBV12-3 or TRBV12-4 and TRBJ1-1, with 8 bases that match TRBD1. The CDR3 contains 14 residues. J was trimmed by 3 bases and V by 6 bases; bases with no gene match: 6. The CDR3: CASRSTGADTEAFF. CDR3 DNA: TGTGCCAGCAGATCGACAGGGGCAGACACTGAAGCTTTCTTT.

Only a few counts were recorded for this clonotype. The chain employs TRBV7-3 and TRBJ2-3; D is possibly TRBD1 (5 bases). V lost 1 base, J lost 0 bases, and 8 bases lay in between. Per germline, CDR1 SGHTA and CDR2 FQGTGA. CDR3 length: 15 residues. The CDR3 sequence is CASSLIAGSTDTQYF. CDR3 bases: TGTGCCAGCAGCTTAATCGCAGGGAGCACAGATACGCAGTATTTT.

CDR3 in amino acids: CASSQLPGQGYNEQYF. As DNA, the CDR3 is TGCGCCAGCAGCCAGCTACCGGGACAGGGCTACAATGAGCAGTACTTC. V and J are TRBV4-1 and TRBJ2-7; 9 nucleotides match TRBD1. This CDR3 is 16 amino acids long. Per the germline V gene, CDR1 is MGHRA and CDR2 is YSYEKL. Losses at the gene ends were 3 bases for V and 7 bases for J; bases not matched to a gene: 13.

This clonotype has more than one count but fewer than ten. This chain connects TRBV6-6 to TRBJ1-1, with TRBD1 matching 10 bases. Losses at the gene ends were 7 bases for V and 7 bases for J; bases not matched to a gene: 9. The CDR3 spans 14 residues. CDR1 and CDR2 from the germline V gene are MNHNY and SVGAGI (reference sequence). The CDR3 reads CASKMGQGMGEAFF. DNA for the CDR3: TGTGCCAGCAAAATGGGACAGGGGATGGGTGAAGCTTTCTTT.

The chain carries TRBV24-1 and TRBJ2-3, with D possibly matching TRBD2 (5 bases). The V end lost 3 bases, the J end lost 0 bases, and 15 bases lay between the germline ends. CDR3 length: 17 residues. The V gene's germline CDR1 is KGHDR and CDR2 SFDVKD. The CDR3 loop is CATSDAGLTSSTDTQYF. The CDR3 coding sequence is TGTGCCACCAGTGATGCTGGACTGACCTCTAGCACAGATACGCAGTATTTT.

V gene TRBV3-1 combines with J gene TRBJ2-7; D remains unclear. Trimming cost V 0 bases and J 2 bases, with 14 bases left between them. CDR3 length equals 16 residues. The germline V gene encodes CDR1 LGHDT and CDR2 YNNKEL (reference sequence). The CDR3 bases are TGTGCCAGCAGCCAAGAAACCCTTTTTAGAGCCTACGAGCAGTACTTC. It encodes CASSQETLFRAYEQYF.

This sequence joins TRBV2 and TRBJ1-3; D is perhaps TRBD1 (5 bases). This CDR3 contains 16 residues. With 0 bases removed from V and 2 bases from J, the gap between germline ends came to 11 bases. Per germline, CDR1 SNHLY and CDR2 FYNNEI. The CDR3 loop reads CASSEALGGAGNTIYF. The CDR3 DNA reads as TGTGCCAGCAGTGAAGCGCTCGGGGGGGCTGGAAACACCATATATTTT.

This clonotype was seen a handful of times. V is TRBV7-2 and J is TRBJ1-2; TRBD1 might be the D (6 bases). Trimming removed 8 bases at V and 3 bases at J, with 22 bases between. CDR1 SGHTA and CDR2 FQGNSA come from the germline V gene. This CDR3 has 16 amino acids. For the CDR3, the DNA is TGTGCCAGCCTATACAATACAGGGAGGGGCGACTATGGCTACACCTTC. Its protein is CASLYNTGRGDYGYTF.

For this clonotype: This may arise from a read error, as a much more abundant clone is one base away. The chain is built from TRBV25-1 and TRBJ2-3; D is perhaps TRBD2 (6 bases). In germline, CDR1 is MGHDK, CDR2 SYGVNS. The CDR3 length is 14 residues. The V end lost 5 bases, the J end lost 2 bases, and 11 bases lay between the germline ends. This chain's CDR3 is CASSKSGDTDTQYF. The CDR3, as DNA: TGTGCCAGCAGTAAATCGGGGGACACAGATACGCAGTATTTT.

The V gene is TRBV7-8, the J gene TRBJ1-5; weak D call: TRBD1 (6 bases). Deletions cut 4 bases from V and 6 bases from J, with 16 bases between. The CDR3 consists of 15 residues. Looked up from germline, CDR1 is SGHVS and CDR2 is FQNEAQ. The CDR3 bases are TGTGCCAGCAGCTCCCGGGACACGATGTTTCAGCCCCAGCATTTT. It specifies CASSSRDTMFQPQHF.

This clonotype was picked up a small number of times. The rearrangement joins TRBV29-1 to TRBJ2-3, with D hard to call. V lost 8 bases to trimming and J lost 1 base, with 10 bases between them. The CDR3 is 12 amino acids. The V gene's germline CDR1 is SQVTM and CDR2 ANQGSEA. The CDR3: CSSGVRTDTQYF. CDR3 DNA sequence: TGCAGCTCTGGGGTCCGCACAGATACGCAGTATTTT.

The V gene is TRBV4-1, the J gene TRBJ1-1; D gene unclear. Per germline, CDR1 MGHRA and CDR2 YSYEKL. This CDR3 has 16 residues. V lost 0 bases and J lost 0, with 11 bases in between. The CDR3 sequence is CASSQEHTDMNTEAFF. CDR3 in DNA: TGCGCCAGCAGCCAAGAGCACACAGACATGAACACTGAAGCTTTCTTT.

The chain is built from TRBV25-1 and TRBJ1-1, with D tentatively TRBD1 (5 bases). The CDR3 spans 14 residues. Germline loops: CDR1 MGHDK, CDR2 SYGVNS. Trimming left V 2 bases short and J 13 bases short, with 20 bases between. The CDR3 sequence: CASSENRPLGVIFF. Here the CDR3 DNA reads TGTGCCAGCAGTGAAAATCGCCCACTAGGGGTAATTTTCTTT.

This clonotype was picked up a small number of times. The gene calls are TRBV10-3 and TRBJ2-1; D is undetermined. Germline assignment: CDR1 ENHRY and CDR2 SYGVKD. V was cut by 0 bases and J by 8 bases, with 5 bases left in between. The CDR3 extends over 12 amino acids. CDR3 coding DNA: TGTGCCATCAGTGAGTCAAGGGATGAGCAGTTCTTC. It encodes CAISESRDEQFF.

In regard to this clonotype: Relative to the germline gene, one junction end is altered; a read error may explain this. The V gene is TRBV28, the J gene TRBJ1-3, with D unclear. The CDR3 extends over 14 amino acids. Germline V gene sequence: CDR1 MDHEN, CDR2 SYDVKM. CDR3 protein: CAGSLPGSGNTIYF. The CDR3 region has the DNA TGTGCCGGCAGTTTGCCCGGGTCCGGTAACACCATATATTTT.

This clonotype was counted only a few times. The chain links TRBV6-5 to TRBJ1-6, with 10 bases fitting TRBD1. The V gene end was trimmed by 6 bases and the J gene end by 16 bases; junction bases not matched to a gene: 3. Germline lookup yields CDR1 MNHEY and CDR2 SVGAGI. The CDR3 contains 11 residues. CDR3 DNA sequence: TGTGCCAGCAGGACAGGGGGCCGGCTCCACTTT. Translating it yields CASRTGGRLHF.

The chain is built from TRBV7-9 and TRBJ1-1, with a tentative D call TRBD1 (5 bases). The V gene's germline CDR1 is SEHNR and CDR2 FQNEAQ (reference sequence). The CDR3 has 16 amino acids. Deletions cut 1 base from V and 6 bases from J, with 18 bases between. CDR3 sequence reads: CASSLVGGGVGAEAFF. CDR3 sequence (DNA): TGTGCCAGCAGCTTAGTTGGTGGCGGGGTAGGGGCTGAAGCTTTCTTT.

This clonotype was recorded a few times. The chain couples TRBV7-8 to TRBJ2-7; D gene ambiguous. Trimming removed 3 bases at V and 7 bases at J, with 10 bases between. Per the germline V gene, CDR1 is SGHVS and CDR2 is FQNEAQ. The CDR3 runs 12 residues. CDR3 in DNA: TGTGCCAGCAGCTTGGATCGACGGGAGCAGTACTTC. It yields the protein CASSLDRREQYF.

This clonotype was counted many times. V usage is TRBV5-1 and J usage is TRBJ2-7; TRBD1 might be the D (7 bases). The germline V gene has CDR1 SGHRS and CDR2 YFSETQ. The CDR3 contains 14 residues. The V and J ends lost 4 bases and 3 bases respectively, with 14 bases between them. CDR3 protein: CASSPGQDYYEQYF. CDR3 nucleotide sequence: TGCGCCAGCAGCCCCGGACAGGACTACTACGAGCAGTACTTC. Together with reference TRBV5-1 and TRBJ2-7, the CDR3 gives the full variable domain: KAGVTQTPRYLIKTRGQQVTLSCSPISGHRSVSWYQQTPGQGLQFLFEYFSETQRNKGNFPGRFSGRQFSNSRSEMNVSTLELGDSALYLCASSPGQDYYEQYFGPGTRLTVT.

This clonotype was picked up a small number of times. V and J are TRBV5-1 and TRBJ1-1; no clear D gene. The V and J ends lost 4 bases and 6 bases respectively, with 19 bases between them. There are 15 residues in the CDR3. Per the germline V gene, CDR1 is SGHRS and CDR2 is YFSETQ. The CDR3, as DNA: TGCGCCAGCAGCCCGGGCAGGAGTCGACCTTCTGAAGCTTTCTTT. Protein sequence: CASSPGRSRPSEAFF.

The chain has TRBV19 and TRBJ1-1; D not resolved. CDR1 LNHDA and CDR2 SQIVND come from the germline V gene (reference sequence). V lost 3 bases, J lost 5 bases, and 19 bases lay in between. The CDR3 sequence is 16 residues long. As DNA, the CDR3 is TGTGCCAGTAGTATTGACTTTCACTTGCCTGGGACTGAAGCTTTCTTT. It encodes CASSIDFHLPGTEAFF.

This rearrangement joins TRBV11-2 to TRBJ2-3; 12 bases are a match to TRBD2. Per germline, CDR1 SGHAT and CDR2 FQNNGV. J was trimmed by 7 bases and V by 1 base; bases with no gene match: 3. There are 15 residues in the CDR3. CDR3 bases: TGTGCCAGCAGCTTAGGACTAGCGGGGGAGTATACGCAGTATTTT. It yields the protein CASSLGLAGEYTQYF. Full variable domain (outside the CDR3, taken from reference TRBV11-2 and TRBJ2-3): EAGVAQSPRYKIIEKRQSVAFWCNPISGHATLYWYQQILGQGPKLLIQFQNNGVVDDSQLPKDRFSAERLKGVDSTLKIQPAKLEDSAVYLCASSLGLAGEYTQYFGPGTRLTVL.

The V and J genes are TRBV7-9 and TRBJ1-1; 9 bases map to TRBD1. CDR1 and CDR2 from the germline V gene are SEHNR and FQNEAQ (reference sequence). CDR3 size: 16 residues. The V and J ends lost 5 bases and 1 base, in that order; junction bases with no gene match: 8. The CDR3: CASSTPGQGPNTEAFF. In DNA form, the CDR3 reads TGTGCCAGCAGCACCCCGGGACAGGGACCGAACACTGAAGCTTTCTTT.